This TCR beta chain was identified in a study of cytomegalovirus exposure and HLA in healthy donors. Donors came from a validation cohort of over a hundred subjects, distinct from the first 666-subject cohort. The V end lost 2 bases, the J end lost 7 bases, and 15 bases lay between the germline ends. CDR1 MNHNY and CDR2 SVGAGI come from the germline V gene (reference sequence). There are 15 residues in the CDR3. Clones were read by immunoSEQ multiplex PCR, and TCRdb kept only the in-frame ones, dropping some. Found here are 110,000 to 150,000 clones, about 95% of them singletons; the top ten hold 1.8%.

This receptor was identified in a man aged 18 to 29 in good health and CMV-seropositive. The sequenced material came from PBMCs. The chain has TRBV6-6 and TRBJ2-1, with D unresolved. The CDR3 DNA reads TGTGCCAGCAGTTACGGTCTAACCATGAGGAATGAGCAGTTCTTC. Translated: CASSYGLTMRNEQFF.